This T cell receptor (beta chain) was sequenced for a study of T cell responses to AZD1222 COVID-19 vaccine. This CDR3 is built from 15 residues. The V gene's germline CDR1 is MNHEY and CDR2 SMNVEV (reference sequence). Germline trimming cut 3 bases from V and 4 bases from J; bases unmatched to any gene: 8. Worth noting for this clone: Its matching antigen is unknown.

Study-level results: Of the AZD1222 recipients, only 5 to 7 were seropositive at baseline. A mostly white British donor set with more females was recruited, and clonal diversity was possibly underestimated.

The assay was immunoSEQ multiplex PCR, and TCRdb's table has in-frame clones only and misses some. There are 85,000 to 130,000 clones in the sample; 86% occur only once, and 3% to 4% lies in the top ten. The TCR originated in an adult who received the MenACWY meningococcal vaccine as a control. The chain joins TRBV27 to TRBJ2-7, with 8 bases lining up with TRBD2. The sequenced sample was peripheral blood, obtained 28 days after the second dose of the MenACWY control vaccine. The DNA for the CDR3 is TGTGCCAGCAGTTTTGGGCTAGCGGGCGTATACGAGCAGTACTTC. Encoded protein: CASSFGLAGVYEQYF.